A selection of T cell receptor beta chains follows, all from one sample in a study of blood T cell repertoires in COVID-19. This table comes from immunoSEQ multiplex PCR, and its TCRdb copy is limited to in-frame clones, with some not included. The table lists around 290,000 clones, roughly nine tenths of them singletons. Sequenced: PBMCs or T cells enriched from blood (not recorded which). These receptors were collected from a woman in her 40s who had recovered from COVID-19. Both conserved end residues are part of each CDR3. Fields, in order: clone size, V gene, D gene, J gene, CDR3 protein, CDR3 DNA. The D gene is left open where the match is weak. Size tells how often a clone was seen (once, few, many) or the class of an expanded clone, and some rows leave it out.

-	TRBV12-5	-	TRBJ2-5	CASGRAVQETQYF	TGTGCTAGTGGGCGAGCGGTACAAGAGACCCAGTACTTC
-	TRBV4-2	-	TRBJ2-7	CASSQTTEQYF	TGTGCCAGCAGCCAAACAACAGAGCAGTACTTC
-	TRBV9	-	TRBJ1-3	CASSVGNGQGSGNTIYF	TGTGCCAGCAGCGTAGGAAATGGGCAGGGCTCTGGAAACACCATATATTTT
-	TRBV30	-	TRBJ2-3	CASHRTRTDTQYF	TGTGCCTCCCATCGTACTCGGACTGATACGCAGTATTTT
-	TRBV5-4	-	TRBJ2-3	CASSPPGRTDTQYF	TGTGCCAGCAGCCCGCCGGGTCGCACAGATACGCAGTATTTT
-	TRBV30	TRBD1	TRBJ1-2	CAWSRDRGTAYGYTF	TGTGCCTGGAGTCGGGACAGGGGGACCGCCTATGGCTACACCTTC
-	TRBV10-2	-	TRBJ2-1	CASSEVQGAGAYNEQFF	TGCGCCAGCAGTGAGGTCCAGGGGGCGGGGGCCTACAATGAGCAGTTCTTC
-	TRBV11-2	TRBD1	TRBJ2-5	CASSSRQGVVTQYF	TGTGCCAGCAGCTCCAGACAGGGGGTGGTGACCCAGTACTTC
-	TRBV5-1	TRBD1	TRBJ1-2	CASSLDGAGGEQGYTF	TGCGCCAGCAGCTTGGATGGTGCAGGGGGCGAACAGGGCTACACCTTC
-	TRBV19	-	TRBJ1-4	CASQGLGEKLFF	TGTGCCAGCCAGGGCTTGGGGGAAAAACTGTTTTTT
-	TRBV7-6	-	TRBJ1-1	CASSIISRRRNTEAFF	TGTGCCAGCAGCATTATTTCGAGACGGAGAAACACTGAAGCTTTCTTT
-	TRBV11-2	-	TRBJ1-1	CASNSVDTEAFF	TGTGCCAGCAACTCGGTGGACACTGAAGCTTTCTTT
-	TRBV5-1	-	TRBJ1-2	CASSQPGLSRDLNYGYTF	TGCGCCAGCAGCCAACCCGGACTCTCCCGCGACTTGAACTATGGCTACACCTTC
-	TRBV12-3/TRBV12-4	-	TRBJ2-2	CASSFITGELFF	TGTGCCAGCAGTTTTATCACCGGGGAGCTGTTTTTT
-	TRBV5-1	TRBD1	TRBJ2-1	CASSITGGGLYEQFF	TGCGCCAGCAGCATTACAGGGGGAGGTTTGTATGAGCAGTTCTTC
-	TRBV5-1	TRBD1	TRBJ1-2	CASSLGTGVVGYGYTF	TGCGCCAGCAGCCTAGGGACAGGGGTCGTCGGCTATGGCTACACCTTC
-	TRBV6-6	-	TRBJ1-2	CASRRQEGGYTF	TGTGCCAGCAGGCGTCAGGAGGGCGGCTACACCTTC
many	TRBV11-2	-	TRBJ1-1	CASSDSGSEAFF	TGTGCCAGCAGCGATTCGGGGAGTGAAGCTTTCTTT
-	TRBV7-9	-	TRBJ2-2	CARDTGSGELFF	TGTGCCAGGGACACAGGGTCAGGGGAGCTGTTTTTT
-	TRBV28	TRBD1	TRBJ1-5	CASNPTGAFNQPQHF	TGTGCCAGCAACCCGACAGGGGCCTTCAATCAGCCCCAGCATTTT
-	TRBV4-1	TRBD2	TRBJ2-3	CASSLPGLAGGPSSTDTQYF	TGCGCCAGCAGCCTTCCGGGACTAGCGGGGGGGCCATCTAGCACAGATACGCAGTATTTT
-	TRBV10-3	-	TRBJ2-7	CAISEGLSVYEQYF	TGTGCCATCAGTGAGGGACTTTCGGTCTACGAGCAGTACTTC
once	TRBV29-1	TRBD1	TRBJ1-1	CSVDGDRSTEAFF	TGCAGCGTGGACGGGGACAGAAGCACTGAAGCTTTCTTT
-	TRBV18	-	TRBJ2-3	CASSPPRLTTLDTQYF	TGTGCCAGCTCACCACCTCGACTCACTACTCTGGATACGCAGTATTTT
once	TRBV6-5	-	TRBJ1-5	CASRPTPDSPQHF	TGTGCCAGCAGACCCACCCCCGACAGTCCCCAGCATTTT
-	TRBV4-2	TRBD2	TRBJ2-7	CASSQPPGTSGSEQYF	TGTGCCAGCAGCCAACCCCCTGGGACTAGCGGGAGCGAGCAGTACTTC
-	TRBV7-8	TRBD1	TRBJ1-2	CASSLARTGQGYGYTF	TGTGCCAGCAGCTTAGCTAGGACAGGGCAAGGCTATGGCTACACCTTC